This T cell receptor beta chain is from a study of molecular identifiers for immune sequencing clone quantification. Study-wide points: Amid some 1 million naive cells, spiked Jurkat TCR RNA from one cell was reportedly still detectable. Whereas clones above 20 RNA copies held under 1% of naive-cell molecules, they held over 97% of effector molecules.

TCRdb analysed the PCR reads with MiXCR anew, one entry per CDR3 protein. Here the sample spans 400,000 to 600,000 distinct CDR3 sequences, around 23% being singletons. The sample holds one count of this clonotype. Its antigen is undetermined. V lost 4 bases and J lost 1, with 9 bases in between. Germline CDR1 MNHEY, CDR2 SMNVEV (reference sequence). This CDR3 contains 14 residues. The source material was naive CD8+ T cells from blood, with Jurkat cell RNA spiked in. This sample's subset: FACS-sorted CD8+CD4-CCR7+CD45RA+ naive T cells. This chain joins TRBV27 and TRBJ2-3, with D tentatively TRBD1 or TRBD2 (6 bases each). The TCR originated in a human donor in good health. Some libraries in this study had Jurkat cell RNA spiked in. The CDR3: CASSYREGTDTQYF. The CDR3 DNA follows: TGTGCCAGCAGTTACAGGGAGGGCACAGATACGCAGTATTTT.